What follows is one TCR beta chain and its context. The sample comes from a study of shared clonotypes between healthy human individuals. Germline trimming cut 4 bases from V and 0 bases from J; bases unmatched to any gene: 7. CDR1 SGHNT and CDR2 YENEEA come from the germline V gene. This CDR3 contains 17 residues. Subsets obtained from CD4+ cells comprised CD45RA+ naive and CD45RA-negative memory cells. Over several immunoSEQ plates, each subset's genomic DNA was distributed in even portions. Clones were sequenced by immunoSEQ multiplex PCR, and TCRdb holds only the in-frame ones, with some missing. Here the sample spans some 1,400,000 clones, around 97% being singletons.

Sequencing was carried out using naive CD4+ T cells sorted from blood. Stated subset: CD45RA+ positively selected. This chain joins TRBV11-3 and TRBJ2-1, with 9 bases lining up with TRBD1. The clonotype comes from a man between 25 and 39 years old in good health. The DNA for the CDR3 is TGTGCCAGCAGCTCACGCTCGACAGGGGGCTCCTACAATGAGCAGTTCTTC. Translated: CASSSRSTGGSYNEQFF.